Listed below are T cell receptor beta chains from one sample, sequenced in a study of control samples from healthy donors and cancer patients. The protocol was immunoSEQ multiplex PCR, while the TCRdb copy is restricted to in-frame clones and leaves out a portion. The table counts under 200,000 clones; approximately 2.2% lies in the top ten. What was sequenced was blood. Source of these receptors: a young woman in good health. The CDR3 runs from the conserved cysteine through the conserved F or W. The order of the fields is V gene, D gene, J gene, CDR3 DNA, CDR3 protein. D genes are given only for firm matches.

TRBV3-1/TRBV3-2	NA	TRBJ1-2	TGTGCCAGCAGCCCTGCTTTTACAGGGTGGCCATTCTATGGCTACACCTTC	CASSPAFTGWPFYGYTF
TRBV9	TRBD2	TRBJ2-3	TGTGCCAGCGGCCGGGGACTAGCAGATACGCAGTATTTT	CASGRGLADTQYF
TRBV24-1	TRBD1	TRBJ2-7	TGTGCCACCAGTGATCACAGGGGAAAGGGCTCCTACGAGCAGTACTTC	CATSDHRGKGSYEQYF
TRBV15	NA	TRBJ2-3	TGTGCCACCAGCAGTGCAGCAGCAGATACGCAGTATTTT	CATSSAAADTQYF
TRBV6-5	NA	TRBJ2-2	TGTGCCAGCAGCGCGGGGTTGGCCGGGGAGCTGTTTTTT	CASSAGLAGELFF
TRBV6-6	NA	TRBJ2-3	TGTGCCAGTTGGGTCACAGATACGCAGTATTTT	CASWVTDTQYF
TRBV3-1/TRBV3-2	NA	TRBJ2-1	TGTGCCAGCAGCCAAGGATTTAACAGCCCAGGTGAGCAGTTCTTC	CASSQGFNSPGEQFF
TRBV5-4	TRBD2	TRBJ2-1	TGTGCCAGCAGCTCGGGACTAGCGGGGGGATACAATGAGCAGTTCTTC	CASSSGLAGGYNEQFF
TRBV10-3	NA	TRBJ1-5	TGTGCCATCAGTGAGTCTGATAGCAATCAGCCCCAGCATTTT	CAISESDSNQPQHF
TRBV7-2	TRBD1	TRBJ1-1	TGTGCCAGCAGGTGGGATGGGACAGGGCCCACTGAAGCTTTCTTT	CASRWDGTGPTEAFF